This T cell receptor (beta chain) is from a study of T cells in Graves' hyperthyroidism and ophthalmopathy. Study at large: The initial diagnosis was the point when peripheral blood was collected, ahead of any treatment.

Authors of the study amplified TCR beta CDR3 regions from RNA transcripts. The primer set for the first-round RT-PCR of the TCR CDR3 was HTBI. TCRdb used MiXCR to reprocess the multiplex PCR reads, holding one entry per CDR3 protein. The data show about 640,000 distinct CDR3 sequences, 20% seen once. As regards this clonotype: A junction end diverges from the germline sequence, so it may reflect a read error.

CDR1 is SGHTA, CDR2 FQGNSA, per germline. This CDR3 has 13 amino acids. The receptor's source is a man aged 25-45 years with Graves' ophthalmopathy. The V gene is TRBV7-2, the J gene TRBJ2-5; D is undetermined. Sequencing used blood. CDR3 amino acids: CAGSPQIGETQYF. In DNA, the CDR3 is TGTGCCGGCAGCCCTCAAATTGGCGAGACCCAGTACTTC.